The subject of this entry is one TCR beta chain. This CDR3 region has 12 residues. Germline values: CDR1 LGHNA, CDR2 YNFKEQ. Between the trimmed V and J ends, which lost 3 bases and 5 bases, there was a span of 5 bases. A quantity of roughly 0.5 to 1 ug RNA underwent reverse transcription using random hexamers. TCRdb called the immunoSEQ multiplex PCR reads again in MiXCR, with one record for every CDR3 protein. Altogether about 200,000 distinct CDR3 sequences are present, around nine tenths being singletons, with the ten largest covering 0.085% to 0.1%. This sample is drawn from a study of CD8 T cells in Susac syndrome.

The TCR originated in a human donor with Susac syndrome. The sequenced sample was CD4+ T cells from PBMCs. The chain joins TRBV4-2 to TRBJ2-1; D ambiguous. The CDR3 DNA sequence: TGTGCCAGCAGCCAGTTAAACAATGAGCAGTTCTTC. It yields the protein CASSQLNNEQFF.